This record looks at one T cell receptor beta chain sequence and its context. Its target is unknown. Sequenced by immunoSEQ multiplex PCR; TCRdb stores in-frame clones only, minus some. The sample lists some 180,000 clones; approximately 91% were seen once. The data are from a study of T cell responses to AZD1222 COVID-19 vaccine. The study, taken as a whole, reports: Spike-specific TCR depth and breadth grew after two AZD1222 doses.

The source is an adult who received the AZD1222 COVID-19 vaccine. Sequenced material: peripheral blood, taken 28 days after the second AZD1222 dose.

CDR3 sequence: CASSQDPGWASEQYF. The CDR3 region has the DNA TGTGCCAGCAGCCAAGATCCCGGGTGGGCTAGCGAGCAGTACTTC. The V call is TRBV3-1 (or the pseudogene TRBV3-2), the J call TRBJ2-7; no clear D gene. The CDR3 runs to 15 residues. Trimming removed 0 bases from V and 6 bases from J, with 15 bases in between. Germline V gives CDR1 LGHDT, CDR2 YNNKEL (reference sequence).